This passage covers 31 T cell receptor beta chains from one sample sequenced in a study of identical twins. TCRdb called the 5' RACE reads again in MiXCR, with one record for every CDR3 protein. The data contain 260,000 or so distinct CDR3 sequences, approximately 7.9% of them singletons. This same sample was also taken into another study, of yellow fever vaccine responses in identical twins.

Sequencing input: CD8+ T cells sorted from blood. The receptors derive from a woman aged 18-29 years in good health.

This clonotype was found many times. This chain joins TRBV24-1 and TRBJ2-2; D is ambiguous. Germline V gives CDR1 KGHDR, CDR2 SFDVKD. The length of the CDR3 is 11 residues. V gave up 11 bases and J gave up 8 bases, with 11 bases separating them. The DNA of the CDR3 is TGTGCCAGCGCGTCGGCTGGGGAGCTGTTTTTT. The encoded protein is CASASAGELFF.

V is TRBV7-9 and J is TRBJ2-1; 9 bases are a match to TRBD1. The CDR3 has 15 amino acids. In germline, CDR1 is SEHNR, CDR2 FQNEAQ (reference sequence). The V segment lost 1 base and the J segment 7 bases; nucleotides outside the gene matches: 5. As DNA, the CDR3 is TGTGCCAGCAGCTTAGTTGGGGACAGGGAGAATGAGCAGTTCTTC. It is translated as CASSLVGDRENEQFF.

V usage is TRBV7-9 and J usage is TRBJ1-6; D remains unclear. The CDR3 totals 13 residues. Germline V CDR1 and CDR2: SEHNR, FQNEAQ (reference sequence). Trimming left V 2 bases short and J 9 bases short, with 8 bases between. CDR3: CASSLLISSPLHF. CDR3 nucleotide sequence: TGTGCCAGCAGCTTATTGATAAGTTCACCCCTCCACTTT.

Only a few counts were recorded for this clonotype. The CDR3 loop is CSVPTGYNYGYTF. The CDR3 nucleotides read TGCAGCGTACCGACAGGGTACAACTATGGCTACACCTTC. The chain has TRBV29-1 and TRBJ1-2, with 7 bases identical to TRBD1. V lost 6 bases, J lost 2 bases, and 6 bases stayed unmatched. Germline V gene lookup returns CDR1 SQVTM and CDR2 ANQGSEA. CDR3 length: 13 amino acids.

This clonotype has only a few counts. The chain recombines TRBV4-1 with TRBJ2-7; no reliable D call. V shed 1 base and J shed 7 bases, with 14 bases lying between them. The CDR3 has 14 residues. Germline V CDR1 and CDR2: MGHRA, YSYEKL. This chain's CDR3 is CASSQAYGVREQYF. For the CDR3, the DNA is TGCGCCAGCAGCCAAGCCTATGGGGTTCGGGAGCAGTACTTC.

This chain links TRBV5-6 with TRBJ2-1; D remains unclear. Trimming cost V 4 bases and J 5 bases, with 10 bases left between them. This CDR3 is 13 amino acids long. Germline V gene sequence: CDR1 SGHDT, CDR2 YYEEEE. CDR3 coding DNA: TGTGCCAGCAGCGACTGGACCGACAATGAGCAGTTCTTC. Residues: CASSDWTDNEQFF.

The rearrangement links TRBV4-1 to TRBJ2-7, with TRBD1 matching over 7 bases. Losses at the gene ends were 2 bases for V and 5 bases for J; bases not matched to a gene: 3. The CDR3 is 13 residues long. Germline CDR1 and CDR2: MGHRA and YSYEKL. The DNA of the CDR3 is TGCGCCAGCAGCCAACCGACAGGGAACGAGCAGTACTTC. Residues: CASSQPTGNEQYF.

This clonotype was observed a few times. V and J are TRBV27 and TRBJ2-7, with TRBD2 as a possible D gene (5 bases). The CDR3 spans 13 residues. Germline values: CDR1 MNHEY, CDR2 SMNVEV (reference sequence). V dropped 5 bases and J dropped 6 bases, with 14 bases sitting between them. CDR3 sequence reads: CASSLPDSSEQYF. CDR3 bases: TGTGCCAGCAGTCTCCCGGACTCTTCCGAGCAGTACTTC.

This clonotype was detected many times. V gene TRBV4-1 combines with J gene TRBJ2-7; maybe TRBD1 (5 bases). This CDR3 contains 15 residues. Trimming shortened V by 1 base and J by 2 bases, and 12 bases separated the two germline ends. Germline V lookup: CDR1 MGHRA, CDR2 YSYEKL. CDR3 DNA sequence: TGCGCCAGCAGCCAAGTTCAGGGTAAAACCTACGAGCAGTACGTC. As protein: CASSQVQGKTYEQYV.

This clonotype has at least ten counts. V is TRBV5-6 and J is TRBJ1-1; 8 bases match TRBD1. Trimming removed 0 bases from V and 1 base from J; junction bases left unmatched: 2. This CDR3 has 15 residues. Germline values: CDR1 SGHDT, CDR2 YYEEEE. The CDR3 DNA follows: TGTGCCAGCAGCTTGGGCGGACAGGGGAACACTGAAGCTTTCTTT. Its protein product is CASSLGGQGNTEAFF. The full variable domain, rest sourced from reference TRBV5-6 and TRBJ1-1, is DAGVTQSPTHLIKTRGQQVTLRCSPKSGHDTVSWYQQALGQGPQFIFQYYEEEERQRGNFPDRFSGHQFPNYSSELNVNALLLGDSALYLCASSLGGQGNTEAFFGQGTRLTVV.

This clonotype was counted between two and nine times. The chain couples TRBV7-8 to TRBJ2-3, with 10 bases that match TRBD2. Looked up from germline, CDR1 is SGHVS and CDR2 is FQNEAQ. CDR3 length: 16 amino acids. The junction had 7 bases not matched to a gene; V was cut back by 5 bases and J by 2 bases. The CDR3 coding sequence is TGTGCCAGCAGCAGCGGGAGGGCCAGGGACACAGATACGCAGTATTTT. Its protein is CASSSGRARDTDTQYF.

This clonotype turned up a few times. This sequence joins TRBV4-1 and TRBJ2-7; D is perhaps TRBD1 (6 bases). Trimming shortened V by 2 bases and J by 1 base, and 9 bases separated the two germline ends. The germline CDR1 and CDR2 sequences are MGHRA and YSYEKL. The CDR3 is 14 amino acids. The CDR3: CASSQPDSSYEQYF. The CDR3 DNA reads TGCGCCAGCAGCCAACCGGACAGTTCCTACGAGCAGTACTTC.

This clonotype was picked up many times. The chain uses TRBV6-1 and TRBJ1-5, with TRBD1 matching 7 bases. Germline CDR1 reads MNHNS; CDR2 reads SASEGT. J was trimmed by 0 bases and V by 6 bases; bases with no gene match: 5. The CDR3 loop spans 15 amino acids. CDR3 in amino acids: CASRDGQASNQPQHF. CDR3 sequence (DNA): TGTGCCAGCAGGGACGGACAGGCTAGCAATCAGCCCCAGCATTTT.

This clonotype turned up a few times. The gene calls are TRBV2 and TRBJ2-7; no definite D call. This CDR3 is built from 13 residues. The germline gives CDR1 SNHLY, CDR2 FYNNEI. Trimming stripped 3 bases from V and 0 bases from J, with 6 bases between. The CDR3 nucleotides are TGTGCCAGCAGTGATCTGGACTCCTACGAGCAGTACGTC. It yields the protein CASSDLDSYEQYV.

This clonotype was detected ten times or more. The CDR3 sequence: CSARVLLPAGGYEQYF. The CDR3 DNA reads as TGCAGTGCTAGAGTACTTCTCCCGGCGGGAGGCTACGAGCAGTACTTC. This rearrangement joins TRBV20-1 to TRBJ2-7, with 8 bases lining up with TRBD2. With 1 base clipped from V and 3 bases from J, the junction kept 11 bases outside the gene matches. The germline CDR1 and CDR2 sequences are DFQATT and SNEGSKA (reference sequence). The CDR3 loop spans 16 amino acids.

In its sample, this clonotype was seen many times. J is TRBJ1-1 and V is TRBV4-2, with D possibly matching TRBD1 (6 bases). The CDR3 runs to 13 residues. V was cut by 5 bases and J by 7 bases, with 14 bases left in between. Per the germline V gene, CDR1 is LGHNA and CDR2 is YNFKEQ. The CDR3 DNA sequence: TGTGCCAGCAGCGGGCAGGGGCCTAATGAAGCTTTCTTT. It is translated as CASSGQGPNEAFF.

V is TRBV5-1 and J is TRBJ2-2; 13 nucleotides agree with TRBD2. Germline V gives CDR1 SGHRS, CDR2 YFSETQ. V was pared by 4 bases and J by 4 bases, with 7 bases of the junction left unmatched. The CDR3 is 17 residues long. The CDR3 reads CASSRGLAGTSTGELFF. DNA for the CDR3: TGCGCCAGCAGCCGGGGACTAGCGGGAACAAGCACCGGGGAGCTGTTTTTT. Full variable domain (remainder filled in from reference TRBV5-1 and TRBJ2-2): KAGVTQTPRYLIKTRGQQVTLSCSPISGHRSVSWYQQTPGQGLQFLFEYFSETQRNKGNFPGRFSGRQFSNSRSEMNVSTLELGDSALYLCASSRGLAGTSTGELFFGEGSRLTVL.

This clonotype was seen repeatedly, ten times or more. This rearrangement joins TRBV11-2 to TRBJ2-1, with 8 positions matching TRBD2. There are 18 residues in the CDR3. Germline trimming cut 4 bases from V and 7 bases from J; bases unmatched to any gene: 18. Germline loops: CDR1 SGHAT, CDR2 FQNNGV. The CDR3 region has the DNA TGTGCCAGCAGCTCCAGCTTAAATAGCGGGACTGGGGAAAATGAGCAGTTCTTC. Amino acids: CASSSSLNSGTGENEQFF.

This clonotype was seen once. The chain recombines TRBV19 with TRBJ2-7; D gene ambiguous. Trimming pared 3 bases from V and 0 bases from J, leaving 9 bases between. CDR1 and CDR2 (germline): LNHDA, SQIVND (reference sequence). The CDR3 loop spans 14 amino acids. The CDR3 spells CASSISQSSYEQYF. CDR3 DNA: TGTGCCAGTAGTATCTCACAAAGCTCCTACGAGCAGTACTTC. The full variable domain, rest sourced from reference TRBV19 and TRBJ2-7, is DGGITQSPKYLFRKEGQNVTLSCEQNLNHDAMYWYRQDPGQGLRLIYYSQIVNDFQKGDIAEGYSVSREKKESFPLTVTSAQKNPTAFYLCASSISQSSYEQYFGPGTRLTVT.

The chain uses TRBV3-1 and TRBJ2-5; the D gene is possibly TRBD1 (6 bases). V was trimmed by 7 bases and J by 5 bases, leaving 20 bases between them. Per germline, CDR1 LGHDT and CDR2 YNNKEL (reference sequence). CDR3 length equals 15 residues. The CDR3 nucleotides are TGTGCCAGCACCCACCCTAACAGGGACGGGGAGACCCAGTACTTC. This translates into CASTHPNRDGETQYF.

V usage is TRBV9 and J usage is TRBJ1-1; unclear D gene. Germline V gene data show CDR1 as SGDLS and CDR2 as YYNGEE. Between the trimmed V and J ends, which lost 0 bases and 5 bases, there was a span of 8 bases. The CDR3 runs 13 residues. CDR3 coding DNA: TGTGCCAGCAGCGTAGTCAGTGGGACTGAAGCTTTCTTT. It translates to CASSVVSGTEAFF.

The sample holds many counts of this clonotype. This chain connects TRBV7-9 to TRBJ2-1; no clear D. The CDR3 runs to 15 residues. Trimming stripped 2 bases from V and 6 bases from J, with 14 bases between. Germline assignment: CDR1 SEHNR and CDR2 FQNEAQ (reference sequence). The chain's CDR3 is CASSLSEKASNEQFF. The CDR3 DNA reads TGTGCCAGCAGCTTAAGCGAGAAAGCCAGCAATGAGCAGTTCTTC.

This chain uses TRBV6-2 or TRBV6-3 with TRBJ2-7; D unresolved. The CDR3 is 12 amino acids. V was cut by 2 bases and J by 7 bases, with 9 bases left in between. Per germline, CDR1 MNHEY and CDR2 SVGEGT. The CDR3 protein is CASSYTKTEQYF. The CDR3 DNA reads TGTGCCAGCAGTTACACCAAGACAGAGCAGTACTTC.

This chain joins TRBV2 and TRBJ1-1, with a weak D call TRBD1 (5 bases). CDR1 and CDR2 from the germline V gene are SNHLY and FYNNEI. V was pared by 4 bases and J by 1 base, with 10 bases between. This CDR3 region has 14 residues. The CDR3: CASSVGQRNTEAFF. In DNA form, the CDR3 reads TGTGCCAGCAGTGTTGGACAAAGGAACACTGAAGCTTTCTTT.

This clonotype was observed a handful of times. V is TRBV27 and J is TRBJ1-2, with unresolved D. With 5 bases removed from V and 5 bases from J, the gap between germline ends came to 21 bases. Germline values: CDR1 MNHEY, CDR2 SMNVEV (reference sequence). The CDR3 consists of 16 residues. CDR3 nucleotides: TGTGCCAGCAGTCCCTCCAAGACAACACTAGGGTATGGCTACACCTTC. Amino acid sequence: CASSPSKTTLGYGYTF.

This clonotype was seen a few times. The V gene is TRBV3-1, the J gene TRBJ2-1; D unresolved. This CDR3 contains 16 residues. CDR1 is LGHDT and CDR2 is YNNKEL in the germline V gene (reference sequence). Deletions cut 4 bases from V and 0 bases from J, with 13 bases between. The CDR3 protein is CASSPKQRYSYNEQFF. As DNA, the CDR3 is TGTGCCAGCAGCCCTAAACAGAGATACTCCTACAATGAGCAGTTCTTC.

Worth noting for this clonotype: A much larger clonotype is one base distant, so this may be a read error. The chain uses TRBV20-1 and TRBJ2-2; TRBD2 is a possible D gene (5 bases). Germline assignment: CDR1 DFQATT and CDR2 SNEGSKA (reference sequence). There are 11 residues in the CDR3. CDR3: CSAQDTGELLF. The CDR3 bases are TGCAGTGCTCAGGATACCGGGGAGCTGCTTTTT.

This chain links TRBV7-3 with TRBJ1-6; TRBD1 agrees at 7 bases. With V trimmed by 0 bases and J by 9 bases, 5 bases remained unmatched. The CDR3 extends over 15 amino acids. Germline CDR1 is SGHTA and CDR2 is FQGTGA. CDR3 sequence (DNA): TGTGCCAGCAGCTTAACCACAGGGGCGGGTTCACCCCTCCACTTT. Translated: CASSLTTGAGSPLHF. Drawing the rest from reference TRBV7-3 and TRBJ1-6, the complete variable domain is GAGVSQTPSNKVTEKGKYVELRCDPISGHTALYWYRQSLGQGPEFLIYFQGTGAADDSGLPNDRFFAVRPEGSVSTLKIQRTERGDSAVYLCASSLTTGAGSPLHFGNGTRLTVT.

This clonotype was recorded many times. V is TRBV11-2 and J is TRBJ2-2; no clear D gene. Germline assignment: CDR1 SGHAT and CDR2 FQNNGV. V was shortened by 4 bases and J by 3 bases, with 12 bases between the two germline ends. The CDR3 has 15 amino acids. The CDR3 loop is CASSSNPGYTGELFF. In DNA form, the CDR3 reads TGTGCCAGCAGCTCAAACCCCGGGTACACCGGGGAGCTGTTTTTT.

The CDR3 spells CASSSTSGGRVDTQYF. The CDR3 DNA sequence: TGTGCCAGCAGCTCTACTAGCGGGGGGCGCGTAGATACGCAGTATTTT. The rearrangement links TRBV7-6 to TRBJ2-3; TRBD2 matches at 12 bases. From germline, CDR1 is SGHVS and CDR2 FNYEAQ. The CDR3 runs 16 residues. The V and J ends lost 4 bases and 5 bases, in that order; junction bases with no gene match: 7. The variable domain in full, completed from reference TRBV7-6 and TRBJ2-3, reads GAGVSQSPRYKVTKRGQDVALRCDPISGHVSLYWYRQALGQGPEFLTYFNYEAQQDKSGLPNDRFSAERPEGSISTLTIQRTEQRDSAMYRCASSSTSGGRVDTQYFGPGTRLTVL.

This clonotype was seen a few times. This chain joins TRBV7-6 and TRBJ1-1; D may be TRBD1 (6 bases). The CDR3 totals 16 residues. Germline V lookup: CDR1 SGHVS, CDR2 FNYEAQ. Trimming shortened V by 4 bases and J by 0 bases, and 15 bases separated the two germline ends. The CDR3 is CASSSTGNRMNTEAFF. As DNA, the CDR3 is TGTGCCAGCAGCTCCACAGGGAACCGGATGAACACTGAAGCTTTCTTT.